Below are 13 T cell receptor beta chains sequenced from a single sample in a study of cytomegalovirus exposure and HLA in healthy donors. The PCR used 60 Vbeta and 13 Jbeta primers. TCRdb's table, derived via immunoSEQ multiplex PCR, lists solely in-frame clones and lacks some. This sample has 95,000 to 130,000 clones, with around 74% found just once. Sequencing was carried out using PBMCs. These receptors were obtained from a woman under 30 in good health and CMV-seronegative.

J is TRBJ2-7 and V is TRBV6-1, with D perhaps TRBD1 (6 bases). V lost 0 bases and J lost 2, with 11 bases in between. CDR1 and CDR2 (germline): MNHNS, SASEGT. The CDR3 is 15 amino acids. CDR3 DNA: TGTGCCAGCAGTGAAGCGGGGACACGTACCTACGAGCAGTACTTC. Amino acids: CASSEAGTRTYEQYF.

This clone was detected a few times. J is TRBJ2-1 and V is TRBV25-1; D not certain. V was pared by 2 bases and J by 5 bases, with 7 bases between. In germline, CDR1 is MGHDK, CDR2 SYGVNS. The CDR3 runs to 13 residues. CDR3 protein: CASSEQTHNEQFF. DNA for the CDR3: TGTGCCAGCAGTGAACAGACTCACAATGAGCAGTTCTTC.

CDR3 coding DNA: TGTGCCAGCAGCATCGGGACAGGGGGGAATCAGCCCCAGCATTTT. Translation gives CASSIGTGGNQPQHF. The V and J genes are TRBV27 and TRBJ1-5; TRBD1 matches 11 bases. The CDR3 covers 15 residues. CDR1 is MNHEY, CDR2 SMNVEV, per germline (reference sequence). V shed 6 bases, J shed 4 bases, and the junction held 5 bases outside the gene matches.

CDR3 residues: CASSYSSSSGNTIYF. The DNA of the CDR3 is TGTGCCAGCAGTTACTCGAGTAGCTCTGGAAACACCATATATTTT. The gene calls are TRBV6-5 and TRBJ1-3; D not certain. Germline loops: CDR1 MNHEY, CDR2 SVGAGI. Trimming took 0 bases from V and 0 from J, leaving 6 bases between them. The CDR3 runs to 15 residues.

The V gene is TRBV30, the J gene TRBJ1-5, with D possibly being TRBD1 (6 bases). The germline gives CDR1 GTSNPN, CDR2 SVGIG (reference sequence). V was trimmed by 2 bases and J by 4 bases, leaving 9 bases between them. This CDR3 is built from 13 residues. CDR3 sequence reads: CAWSTRGNQPQHF. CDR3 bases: TGTGCCTGGAGTACCAGGGGAAATCAGCCCCAGCATTTT.

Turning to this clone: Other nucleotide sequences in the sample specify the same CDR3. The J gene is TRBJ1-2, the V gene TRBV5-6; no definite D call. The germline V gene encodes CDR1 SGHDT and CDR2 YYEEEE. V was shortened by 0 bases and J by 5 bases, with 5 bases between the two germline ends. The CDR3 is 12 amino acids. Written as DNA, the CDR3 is TGTGCCAGCAGCTTGGGAGGGTATGGCTACACCTTC. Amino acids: CASSLGGYGYTF.

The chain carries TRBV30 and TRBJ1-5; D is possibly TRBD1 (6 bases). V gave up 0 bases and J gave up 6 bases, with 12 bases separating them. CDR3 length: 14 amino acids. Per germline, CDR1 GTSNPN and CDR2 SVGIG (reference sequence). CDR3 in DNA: TGTGCCTGGAGTGTAACCAGGGGAAGTCAGCCCCAGCATTTT. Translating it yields CAWSVTRGSQPQHF.

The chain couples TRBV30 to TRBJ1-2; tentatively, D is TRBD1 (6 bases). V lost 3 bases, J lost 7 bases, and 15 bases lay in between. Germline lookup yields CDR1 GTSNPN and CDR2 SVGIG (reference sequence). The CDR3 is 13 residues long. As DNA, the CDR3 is TGTGCCTGGAGGCCGTCAATGACAGGTGGCTACACCTTC. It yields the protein CAWRPSMTGGYTF.

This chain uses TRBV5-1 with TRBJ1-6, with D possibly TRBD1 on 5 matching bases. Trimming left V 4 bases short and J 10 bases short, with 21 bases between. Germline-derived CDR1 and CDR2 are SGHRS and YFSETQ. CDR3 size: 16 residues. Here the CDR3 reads CASSHGSTEGRSPLHF. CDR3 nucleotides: TGCGCCAGCAGCCACGGATCGACGGAGGGGAGGTCACCCCTCCACTTT.

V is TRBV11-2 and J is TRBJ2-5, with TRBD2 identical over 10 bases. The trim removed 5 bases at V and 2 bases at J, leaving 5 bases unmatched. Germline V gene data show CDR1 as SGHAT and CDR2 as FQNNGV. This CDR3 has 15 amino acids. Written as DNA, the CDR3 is TGTGCCAGCAGCCCCGAACTAGCGGGGCAAGAGACCCAGTACTTC. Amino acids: CASSPELAGQETQYF.

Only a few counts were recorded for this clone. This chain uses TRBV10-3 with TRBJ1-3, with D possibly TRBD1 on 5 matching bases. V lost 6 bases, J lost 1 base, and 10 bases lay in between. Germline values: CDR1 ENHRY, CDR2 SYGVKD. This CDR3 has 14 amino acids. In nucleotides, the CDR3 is TGTGCCATCAGCGAGGGGCAGTCTGGAAACACCATATATTTT. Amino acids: CAISEGQSGNTIYF.

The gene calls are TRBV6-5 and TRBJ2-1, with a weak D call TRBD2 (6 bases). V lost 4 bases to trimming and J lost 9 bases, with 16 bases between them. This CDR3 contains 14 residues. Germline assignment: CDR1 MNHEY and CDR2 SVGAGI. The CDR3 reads CASSSQEGWGEQFF. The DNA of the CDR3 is TGTGCCAGCAGTTCCCAGGAGGGGTGGGGTGAGCAGTTCTTC.

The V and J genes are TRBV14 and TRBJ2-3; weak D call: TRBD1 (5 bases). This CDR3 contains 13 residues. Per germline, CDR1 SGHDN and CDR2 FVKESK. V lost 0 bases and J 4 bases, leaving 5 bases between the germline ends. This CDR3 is CASSQEGADTQYF. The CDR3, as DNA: TGTGCCAGCAGCCAAGAAGGGGCAGATACGCAGTATTTT. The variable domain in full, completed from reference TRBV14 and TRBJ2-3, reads EAGVTQFPSHSVIEKGQTVTLRCDPISGHDNLYWYRRVMGKEIKFLLHFVKESKQDESGMPNNRFLAERTGGTYSTLKVQPAELEDSGVYFCASSQEGADTQYFGPGTRLTVL.